This entry features one T cell receptor beta chain sequence. Its antigen is unknown. There are no base qualities to consult, and no much larger clone falls within one base. The data belong to a study of blood T cell repertoires in COVID-19 (dated by TCRdb to about 2020). Background for the entire study: Samples from collaborators originated in the United States, Italy and Spain and spanned both the acute and convalescent phases of COVID-19. The repertoires were made available in a free public database intended to serve as a resource for research on the immune response to SARS-CoV-2. Where available, HLA class I and class II types were taken from metadata supplied by the sample provider and were not determined by assay-based typing. The dataset comprised deeply sampled blood TCRbeta repertoires from subjects exposed to, actively infected with, or recovered from COVID-19. Nearly every sample came with metadata listing a de-identified subject ID, COVID-19 status, age in years and sex. Samples were obtained from the ongoing ImmuneRACE study (first 160 participants) and from 1,254 subjects provided by 6 global collaborators. The material from the prospective study consisted of cDNA or gDNA derived from T cells, B-cell-depleted T cells, or PBMCs. Points the paper makes about the study in general: Clinical and demographic metadata were provided uncurated, with the amount varying by source and participant.

TCRbeta CDR3 regions were amplified from genomic DNA by means of the immunoSEQ Assay, a bias-controlled multiplex PCR. For the original study's pipeline: The number of nucleated cells in each sample was estimated from the amplification of reference gene primers within the assay. Sequence reads were collapsed and filtered to measure the absolute abundance of every unique TCRbeta CDR3 rearrangement. For each sample, productive Simpson clonality was calculated as the square root of Simpson's diversity index over productive rearrangements. TCRdb retrieved this table from immuneACCESS and kept in-frame rearrangements only. Not all clones are present; in checked studies, unresolved V genes account for under half, and no reason is known for the remainder. V and J calls and clone size follow that table, whereas D and trimming were derived from the DNA. For this sample the table gives more than 150,000 clones, of which roughly 78% were detected only once. Together, the top ten hold about 3% of the sample.

Collaborating institutions collected whole blood in K2EDTA tubes following their own protocols. Collaborator samples were shipped for TCRbeta analysis as frozen whole blood, isolated PBMCs, or DNA extracted from either sample type. The CDR3 goes from the cysteine to the phenylalanine over 17 residues. Here the CDR3 DNA is all that survives: 51 bases in frame from base 1. V lost 4 bases and J lost 0 bases, and the count of bases not matched to a germline gene is 11. According to the germline V gene, CDR1 reads KGHSH and CDR2 reads LQKENI. The receptor comes from a woman over 75 with active or convalescent COVID-19. What was sequenced was peripheral blood. Rearrangement joined TRBV18 to TRBJ1-2, with 7 bases aligning to TRBD1. CDR3 sequence: CASSLQSIGTANYGYTF. The nucleotides read TGTGCCAGCTCACTTCAGTCTATCGGGACAGCTAACTATGGCTACACCTTC.